These 30 T cell receptor beta chains share one sample of origin, sequenced in a study of metastatic and nonmetastatic thyroid tumors. Thyroid surgery was performed in patients who had received no treatment beforehand. TCRdb redid the clone calls on the PCR reads using MiXCR. The profile covers about 50,000 clones, with less than 4.5% appearing a single time and less than 10% taken by the ten largest. Material for sequencing was blood. The source of these receptors is a female donor with papillary thyroid cancer or a benign thyroid nodule (not recorded which). Some clones in this sample may be carry-over from other donors' samples.

As concerns this clone: A read error may explain this, as a much larger clone is one base away. The chain carries TRBV4-1 and TRBJ2-1, with D unresolved. CDR3 length: 14 residues. V shed 1 base and J shed 12 bases, with 16 bases lying between them. Looked up from germline, CDR1 is MGHRA and CDR2 is YSYEKL. CDR3 sequence (DNA): TGCGCCAGCAGCCAAGTAAGGGATCGCCATGGGCAGTTCTTC. Its translation is CASSQVRDRHGQFF.

There are many counts of this clone. The chain combines TRBV6-1 with TRBJ2-5; 12 nucleotides agree with TRBD2. Germline V gene lookup returns CDR1 MNHNS and CDR2 SASEGT. The CDR3 consists of 14 residues. V lost 6 bases and J lost 4; bases outside the gene matches: 3. The CDR3 coding sequence is TGTGCCAGCAGCCCGGGACTAGCGGGAGAGACCCAGTACTTC. Protein product: CASSPGLAGETQYF.

This clone was seen a few times. A clone one base away is much larger, so this may be a read error. This sample includes further DNA sequences coding for the same CDR3. The J gene is TRBJ1-1, the V gene TRBV7-2; no definite D call. This CDR3 spans 12 amino acids. Germline lookup yields CDR1 SGHTA and CDR2 FQGNSA. V gave up 2 bases and J gave up 9 bases, with 10 bases separating them. The DNA of the CDR3 is TGTGCCAGCAGCTTAAATCGTCAGAAAGCTTTCTTT. Encoded protein: CASSLNRQKAFF.

Of note for this clone: This could be a read error, since a much larger clone is one nucleotide away. This specimen includes other DNA sequences encoding the same CDR3. V gene TRBV2 combines with J gene TRBJ2-1; unclear D gene. Germline V gives CDR1 SNHLY, CDR2 FYNNEI. Trimming took 6 bases from V and 16 from J, leaving 22 bases between them. The CDR3 is 13 residues long. In nucleotides, the CDR3 is TGTGCCAGCAGGGACCGGGCTTCCCCCACGCGCTTCTTC. It codes for CASRDRASPTRFF.

This clone has only a few counts. Other DNA sequences in the same sample also yield this CDR3. The chain recombines TRBV2 with TRBJ1-2; no definite D call. The CDR3 runs 13 residues. Trimming pared 6 bases from V and 8 bases from J, leaving 16 bases between. Germline V gene lookup returns CDR1 SNHLY and CDR2 FYNNEI. The DNA of the CDR3 is TGTGCCAGCAGCGAACAGACCGTTGAAGGCTACACCTTC. Amino acid sequence: CASSEQTVEGYTF.

This clone occurred many times. The CDR3 bases are TGTGCCAGCAGCCCGACTTCACAGGTACTCGGGGGAAAACTGTTTTTT. Translated, it gives CASSPTSQVLGGKLFF. V and J are TRBV3-1 and TRBJ1-4, with a tentative D call TRBD1 (5 bases). The CDR3 is made up of 16 amino acids. Germline CDR1 LGHDT, CDR2 YNNKEL (reference sequence). V was cut by 4 bases and J by 10 bases, with 22 bases left in between.

This chain links TRBV15 with TRBJ2-2; D is ambiguous. This CDR3 spans 14 amino acids. The ends were cut back, 5 bases at V and 2 bases at J, with 9 bases in the middle. The germline CDR1 and CDR2 sequences are LNHNV and YYDKDF (reference sequence). CDR3 nucleotide sequence: TGTGCCACCAGCCGTACACCAAACACCGGGGAGCTGTTTTTT. This translates into CATSRTPNTGELFF.

This clone occurred many times. Other DNA sequences of this sample code for an identical CDR3. This sequence joins TRBV6-1 and TRBJ1-6, with D possibly TRBD1 on 5 matching bases. This CDR3 spans 14 amino acids. The germline V and J ends were trimmed by 2 bases and 14 bases, with 16 bases remaining between them. Germline V gives CDR1 MNHNS, CDR2 SASEGT. The DNA for the CDR3 is TGTGCCAGCAGTGAACGAGGGGCCCAACGGGCCCTCCACTTT. As protein: CASSERGAQRALHF.

This clone was detected a few times. The chain uses TRBV12-3 or TRBV12-4 and TRBJ1-1; the D gene is possibly TRBD1 (5 bases). V was shortened by 3 bases and J by 1 base, with 6 bases between the two germline ends. The CDR3 runs to 13 residues. DNA for the CDR3: TGTGCCAGCAGTTTTGACAGGAACACTGAAGCTTTCTTT. It codes for CASSFDRNTEAFF.

In this sample, this clone turned up many times. The chain employs TRBV19 and TRBJ2-1, with 9 nucleotides matching TRBD2. The ends lost 4 bases at V and 8 bases at J; junction bases unmatched: 15. Germline lookup yields CDR1 LNHDA and CDR2 SQIVND (reference sequence). The CDR3 is 17 amino acids. The CDR3 is CASSKYPGTSYLDEQFF. CDR3 nucleotide sequence: TGTGCCAGTAGTAAATATCCCGGGACTAGCTATCTCGATGAGCAGTTCTTC. The variable domain in full, with the rest retrieved from reference TRBV19 and TRBJ2-1, is DGGITQSPKYLFRKEGQNVTLSCEQNLNHDAMYWYRQDPGQGLRLIYYSQIVNDFQKGDIAEGYSVSREKKESFPLTVTSAQKNPTAFYLCASSKYPGTSYLDEQFFGPGTRLTVL.

This clone was counted ten times or more. The chain combines TRBV20-1 with TRBJ2-7, with a tentative D call TRBD2 (6 bases). The CDR3 is made up of 14 amino acids. The germline gives CDR1 DFQATT, CDR2 SNEGSKA (reference sequence). V was pared by 5 bases and J by 0 bases, with 14 bases between. The CDR3 here is CSARFGGGSYEQYF. CDR3 bases: TGCAGTGCTCGTTTTGGGGGAGGCTCCTACGAGCAGTACTTC.

This clone was recorded a few times. This sequence joins TRBV6-1 and TRBJ1-1, with D tentatively TRBD1 (6 bases). CDR3 length: 15 amino acids. Germline V gene sequence: CDR1 MNHNS, CDR2 SASEGT. The V gene lost 0 bases and the J gene lost 8 bases, with 16 bases spanning the gap. CDR3 nucleotides: TGTGCCAGCAGTGAAGCGGGGGCGGGGGTCGTAGAAGCTTTCTTT. Protein product: CASSEAGAGVVEAFF.

This clone showed up many times. V usage is TRBV24-1 and J usage is TRBJ2-3; TRBD2 matches 13 bases. The CDR3 has 16 amino acids. With 5 bases clipped from V and 6 bases from J, the junction kept 7 bases outside the gene matches. Germline CDR1 and CDR2: KGHDR and SFDVKD. The CDR3 spells CATSGGLAGERDTQYF. In nucleotides, the CDR3 is TGTGCCACCAGTGGAGGACTAGCGGGAGAAAGGGATACGCAGTATTTT.

The chain carries TRBV3-1 and TRBJ2-5; D unclear. The CDR3 contains 16 residues. Germline CDR1 reads LGHDT; CDR2 reads YNNKEL (reference sequence). V was shortened by 4 bases and J by 5 bases, with 20 bases between the two germline ends. The CDR3 nucleotides read TGTGCCAGCAGCCGAAACCCAACAATCGGATCGGAGACCCAGTACTTC. Protein: CASSRNPTIGSETQYF.

This clone occurred many times. CDR3 in DNA: TGTGCCAGCTACCGGGACAGCCATCAGCCCCAGCATTTT. Amino acid sequence: CASYRDSHQPQHF. The chain links TRBV28 to TRBJ1-5; TRBD1 matches at 7 bases. Germline CDR1 MDHEN, CDR2 SYDVKM. The CDR3 is made up of 13 amino acids. V was pared by 8 bases and J by 5 bases, with 6 bases of the junction left unmatched.

This clone has just a few counts. The chain couples TRBV4-1 to TRBJ2-7; 8 bases agree with TRBD2. The ends lost 4 bases at V and 4 bases at J; junction bases unmatched: 9. The CDR3 runs 15 residues. Germline V gene sequence: CDR1 MGHRA, CDR2 YSYEKL. In nucleotides, the CDR3 is TGCGCCAGCAGCCCGGCGGGCGGGAGGACATACGAGCAGTACTTC. It encodes CASSPAGGRTYEQYF.

The rearrangement links TRBV27 to TRBJ2-1; D may be TRBD1 (6 bases). V was clipped by 8 bases and J by 8 bases, with 16 bases between them. This CDR3 contains 13 residues. Per the germline V gene, CDR1 is MNHEY and CDR2 is SMNVEV (reference sequence). In nucleotides, the CDR3 is TGTGCCAGCTCCAGGGGAAGCGTCTATGAGCAGTTCTTC. It encodes CASSRGSVYEQFF.

At least ten counts were recorded for this clone. Distinct nucleotide sequences in the sample also encode this CDR3. The V and J genes are TRBV24-1 and TRBJ2-3; a weak D match, TRBD2 (5 bases). The germline gives CDR1 KGHDR, CDR2 SFDVKD. V shed 2 bases and J shed 0 bases, with 8 bases lying between them. The CDR3 covers 15 residues. The CDR3 sequence is CATSDSGSSTDTQYF. CDR3 DNA: TGTGCCACCAGTGATTCGGGATCTAGCACAGATACGCAGTATTTT.

A few counts support this clone. The chain combines TRBV19 with TRBJ1-4, with TRBD1 identical over 10 bases. The CDR3 covers 14 residues. Germline CDR1 is LNHDA and CDR2 is SQIVND (reference sequence). V trimming: 6 bases; J trimming: 7 bases; junction bases outside the gene matches: 5. DNA for the CDR3: TGTGCCAGTAGGCGACAGGGGGCGTCTGAAAAACTGTTTTTT. It is translated as CASRRQGASEKLFF. The entire variable domain, with the rest obtained from reference TRBV19 and TRBJ1-4, is as follows: DGGITQSPKYLFRKEGQNVTLSCEQNLNHDAMYWYRQDPGQGLRLIYYSQIVNDFQKGDIAEGYSVSREKKESFPLTVTSAQKNPTAFYLCASRRQGASEKLFFGSGTQLSVL.

In its sample, this clone was seen many times. V gene TRBV20-1 combines with J gene TRBJ2-7; D not certain. Deletions cut 6 bases from V and 5 bases from J, with 14 bases between. The CDR3 consists of 12 residues. CDR1 is DFQATT, CDR2 SNEGSKA, per germline (reference sequence). CDR3 bases: TGCAGTGCCCCCCGTGAAGGTCACGAGCAGTACTTC. Its translation is CSAPREGHEQYF.

This clone has more than one count but fewer than ten. A much larger clone differs by one base, so this may be a read error. V and J are TRBV3-1 and TRBJ2-3; no definite D call. Trimming pared 2 bases from V and 2 bases from J, leaving 8 bases between. Germline assignment: CDR1 LGHDT and CDR2 YNNKEL (reference sequence). The CDR3 sequence is 14 residues long. CDR3 residues: CASSQSSVTDTQYF. In DNA form, the CDR3 reads TGTGCCAGCAGCCAAAGCAGTGTCACAGATACGCAGTATTTT.

This clone was seen many times. The V gene is TRBV7-9, the J gene TRBJ2-5; D is perhaps TRBD1 (6 bases). The CDR3 runs 14 residues. Germline CDR1 is SEHNR and CDR2 is FQNEAQ (reference sequence). V was trimmed by 4 bases and J by 7 bases, leaving 16 bases between them. CDR3 amino acids: CASSWGTGIGTQYF. CDR3 nucleotide sequence: TGTGCCAGCAGCTGGGGAACAGGGATCGGGACCCAGTACTTC.

The chain joins TRBV7-9 to TRBJ2-7; 8 bases match TRBD2. This CDR3 is built from 16 residues. J lost 0 bases, V lost 3 bases, and 7 bases had no gene match. Germline CDR1 and CDR2: SEHNR and FQNEAQ (reference sequence). As DNA, the CDR3 is TGTGCCAGCAGCTTTTTGGACGGGAGGGCCTCCTACGAGCAGTACTTC. It yields the protein CASSFLDGRASYEQYF.

The sample holds many counts of this clone. The chain joins TRBV7-2 to TRBJ1-5; D is uncertain. Trimming left V 6 bases short and J 0 bases short, with 12 bases between. CDR1 and CDR2 from the germline V gene are SGHTA and FQGNSA. CDR3 length: 15 amino acids. The CDR3, as DNA: TGTGCCAGCAGGTCGACGGGTATTAGCAATCAGCCCCAGCATTTT. It is translated as CASRSTGISNQPQHF. The complete variable domain, with remaining parts taken from reference TRBV7-2 and TRBJ1-5, reads GAGVSQSPSNKVTEKGKDVELRCDPISGHTALYWYRQSLGQGLEFLIYFQGNSAPDKSGLPSDRFSAERTGGSVSTLTIQRTQQEDSAVYLCASRSTGISNQPQHFGDGTRLSIL.

Concerning this clone: A much larger clone differs from this one at a single base, so this may be a read error. The chain couples TRBV5-4 to TRBJ2-7; D gene unclear. From germline, CDR1 is SGHNT and CDR2 YYREEE (reference sequence). The CDR3 contains 15 residues. The CDR3 loop reads CASSLKTQTTYDQYF. The CDR3 coding sequence is TGTGCCAGCAGCTTGAAGACTCAGACAACCTACGATCAGTACTTC.

This clone was detected many times. CDR3 nucleotide sequence: TGCGCCAGCAGCCACCCAAGCGGTTCAACCGGAGAATTATCCGAGCAGTACTTC. Translated: CASSHPSGSTGELSEQYF. The gene calls are TRBV4-1 and TRBJ2-7; TRBD2 is a possible D gene (5 bases). The V gene lost 3 bases and the J gene lost 6 bases, with 27 bases spanning the gap. Per germline, CDR1 MGHRA and CDR2 YSYEKL. The CDR3 is 18 amino acids.

This clone was counted at least ten times. This chain uses TRBV5-5 with TRBJ2-5; TRBD1 aligns across 8 bases. Trimming cost V 1 base and J 4 bases; bases outside gene matches: 6. CDR1 and CDR2 (germline): SGHKS, YYEKEE (reference sequence). CDR3 length: 15 amino acids. The chain's CDR3 is CASSLIRGLGETQYF. The DNA of the CDR3 is TGTGCCAGCAGCTTGATCAGGGGGCTAGGAGAGACCCAGTACTTC.

This clone was seen ten or more times. V and J are TRBV15 and TRBJ1-6; possible D gene TRBD1, 6 bases. The CDR3 sequence is 16 residues long. Trimming took 9 bases from V and 2 from J, leaving 17 bases between them. The germline gives CDR1 LNHNV, CDR2 YYDKDF (reference sequence). CDR3 protein: CATRNRERAYNSPLHF. DNA for the CDR3: TGTGCCACTAGGAACAGGGAGAGGGCCTATAATTCACCCCTCCACTTT. The variable domain in full, completed from reference TRBV15 and TRBJ1-6, reads DAMVIQNPRYQVTQFGKPVTLSCSQTLNHNVMYWYQQKSSQAPKLLFHYYDKDFNNEADTPDNFQSRRPNTSFCFLDIRSPGLGDTAMYLCATRNRERAYNSPLHFGNGTRLTVT.

This clone was observed a handful of times. At one end, the junction sequence differs from germline, possibly due to a read error. V is TRBV6-5 and J is TRBJ1-2; D remains ambiguous. CDR1 is MNHEY and CDR2 is SVGAGI in the germline V gene. The CDR3 is made up of 13 amino acids. Here the CDR3 reads CAGSSPWEYGYTF. The CDR3 DNA reads TGTGCCGGCAGTTCCCCGTGGGAGTATGGCTACACCTTC.

This rearrangement joins TRBV12-3 or TRBV12-4 to TRBJ2-2; no reliable D call. This CDR3 comprises 13 residues. Between the trimmed V and J ends, which lost 5 bases and 6 bases, there was a span of 10 bases. CDR3: CASSLTKAGELFF. The CDR3 DNA reads as TGTGCCAGCAGTCTAACCAAGGCCGGGGAGCTGTTTTTT.